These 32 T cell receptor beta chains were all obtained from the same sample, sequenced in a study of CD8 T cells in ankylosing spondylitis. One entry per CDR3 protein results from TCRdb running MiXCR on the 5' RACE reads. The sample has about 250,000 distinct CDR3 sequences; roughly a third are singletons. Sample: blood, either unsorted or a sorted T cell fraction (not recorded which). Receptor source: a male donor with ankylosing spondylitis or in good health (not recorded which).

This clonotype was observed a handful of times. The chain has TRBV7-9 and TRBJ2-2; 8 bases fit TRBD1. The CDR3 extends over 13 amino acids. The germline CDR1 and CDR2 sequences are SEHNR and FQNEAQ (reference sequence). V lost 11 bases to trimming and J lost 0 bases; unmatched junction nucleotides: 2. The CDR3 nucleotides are TGTGCCCTCAGGGGGCCGAACACCGGGGAGCTGTTTTTT. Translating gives CALRGPNTGELFF.

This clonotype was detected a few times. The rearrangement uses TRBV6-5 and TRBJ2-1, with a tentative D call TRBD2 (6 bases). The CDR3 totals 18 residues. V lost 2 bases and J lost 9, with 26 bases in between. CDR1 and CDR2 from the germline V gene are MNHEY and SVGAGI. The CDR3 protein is CASSYGLTGRIQGGEQFF. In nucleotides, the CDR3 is TGTGCCAGCAGTTACGGATTGACGGGGAGGATCCAAGGCGGTGAGCAGTTCTTC.

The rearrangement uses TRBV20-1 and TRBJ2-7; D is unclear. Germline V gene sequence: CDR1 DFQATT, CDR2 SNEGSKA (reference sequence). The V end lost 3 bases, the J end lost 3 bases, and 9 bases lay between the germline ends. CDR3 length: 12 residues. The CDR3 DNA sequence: TGCAGTGCTAGTTATGACTTCTACGAGCAGTACTTC. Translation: CSASYDFYEQYF.

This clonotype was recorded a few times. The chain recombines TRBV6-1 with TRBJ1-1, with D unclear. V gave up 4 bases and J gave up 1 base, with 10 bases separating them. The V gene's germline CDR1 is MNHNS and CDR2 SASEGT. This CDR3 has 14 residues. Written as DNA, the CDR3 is TGTGCCAGCAGTGCCCAAAAGAGGAACACTGAAGCTTTCTTT. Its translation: CASSAQKRNTEAFF.

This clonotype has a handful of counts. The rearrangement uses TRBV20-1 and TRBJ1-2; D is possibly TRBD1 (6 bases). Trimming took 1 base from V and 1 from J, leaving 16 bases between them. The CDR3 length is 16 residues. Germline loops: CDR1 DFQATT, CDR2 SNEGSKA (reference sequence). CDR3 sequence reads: CSARGGGGQHNYGYTF. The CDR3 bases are TGCAGTGCTAGAGGGGGAGGAGGACAGCATAACTATGGCTACACCTTC.

CDR3 coding DNA: TGTGCCATCAGTGAGGTTACCGGGACAGGGTACTACGAGCAGTACTTC. This encodes CAISEVTGTGYYEQYF. This sequence joins TRBV10-3 and TRBJ2-7; 9 positions match TRBD1. Per germline, CDR1 ENHRY and CDR2 SYGVKD. V dropped 2 bases and J dropped 3; count of bases not matched to a gene: 8. The CDR3 totals 16 residues.

The CDR3 bases are TGTGCCAGCAGCTTAGAGGGGCTTAGCAATCAGCCCCAGCATTTT. It encodes CASSLEGLSNQPQHF. The rearrangement joins TRBV5-5 to TRBJ1-5; tentative D call: TRBD1 (5 bases). CDR1 SGHKS and CDR2 YYEKEE come from the germline V gene (reference sequence). The CDR3 extends over 15 amino acids. The germline V and J ends were trimmed by 2 bases and 0 bases, with 9 bases remaining between them.

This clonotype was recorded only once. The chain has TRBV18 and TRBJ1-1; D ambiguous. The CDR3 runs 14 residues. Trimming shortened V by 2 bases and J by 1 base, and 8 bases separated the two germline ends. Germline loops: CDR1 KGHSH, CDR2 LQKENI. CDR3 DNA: TGTGCCAGCTCACCATCTGTGGGGAACACTGAAGCTTTCTTT. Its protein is CASSPSVGNTEAFF. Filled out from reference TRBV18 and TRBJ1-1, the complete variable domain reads NAGVMQNPRHLVRRRGQEARLRCSPMKGHSHVYWYRQLPEEGLKFMVYLQKENIIDESGMPKERFSAEFPKEGPSILRIQQVVRGDSAAYFCASSPSVGNTEAFFGQGTRLTVV.

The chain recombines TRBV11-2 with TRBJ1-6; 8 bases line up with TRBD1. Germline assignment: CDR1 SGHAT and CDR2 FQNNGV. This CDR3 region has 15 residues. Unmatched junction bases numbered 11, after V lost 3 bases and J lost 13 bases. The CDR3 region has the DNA TGTGCCAGCAGCTTCGGGACAGGCGGTCCCTGGCCCCTCCACTTT. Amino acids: CASSFGTGGPWPLHF. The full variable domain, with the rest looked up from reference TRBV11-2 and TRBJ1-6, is EAGVAQSPRYKIIEKRQSVAFWCNPISGHATLYWYQQILGQGPKLLIQFQNNGVVDDSQLPKDRFSAERLKGVDSTLKIQPAKLEDSAVYLCASSFGTGGPWPLHFGNGTRLTVT.

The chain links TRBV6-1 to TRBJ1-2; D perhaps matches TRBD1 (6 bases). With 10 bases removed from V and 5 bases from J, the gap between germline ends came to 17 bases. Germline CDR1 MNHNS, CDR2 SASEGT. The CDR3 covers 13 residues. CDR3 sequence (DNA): TGTGCCACCCTTGAGGGGGAGTGGTATGGCTACACCTTC. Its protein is CATLEGEWYGYTF.

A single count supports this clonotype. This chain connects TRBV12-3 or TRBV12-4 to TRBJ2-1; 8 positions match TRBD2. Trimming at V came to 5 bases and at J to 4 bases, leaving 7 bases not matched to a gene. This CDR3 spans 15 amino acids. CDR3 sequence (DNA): TGTGCCAGCAGTCCTAACAGCGGGGGTTACAATGAGCAGTTCTTC. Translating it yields CASSPNSGGYNEQFF.

CDR3 in DNA: TGTGCCAGCAGTGAAGGGGGCGCCGAAGATACGCAGTATTTT. This translates into CASSEGGAEDTQYF. The V call is TRBV28, the J call TRBJ2-3, with 7 bases matching TRBD1. Germline CDR1 reads MDHEN; CDR2 reads SYDVKM. V lost 5 bases to trimming and J lost 5 bases; unmatched junction nucleotides: 7. CDR3 length: 14 amino acids.

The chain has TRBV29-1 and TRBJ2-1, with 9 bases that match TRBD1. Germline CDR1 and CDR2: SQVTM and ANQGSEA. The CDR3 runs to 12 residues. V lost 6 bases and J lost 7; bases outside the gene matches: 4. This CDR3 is CSVEDRGNEQFF. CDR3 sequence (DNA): TGCAGCGTGGAGGACAGGGGAAATGAGCAGTTCTTC.

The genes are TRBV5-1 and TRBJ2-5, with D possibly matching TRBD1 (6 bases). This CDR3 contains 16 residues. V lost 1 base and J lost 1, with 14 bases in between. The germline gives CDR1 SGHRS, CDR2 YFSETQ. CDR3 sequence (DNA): TGCGCCAGCAGCTTGTGGGACACCGGACCCCAAGAGACCCAGTACTTC. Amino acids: CASSLWDTGPQETQYF.

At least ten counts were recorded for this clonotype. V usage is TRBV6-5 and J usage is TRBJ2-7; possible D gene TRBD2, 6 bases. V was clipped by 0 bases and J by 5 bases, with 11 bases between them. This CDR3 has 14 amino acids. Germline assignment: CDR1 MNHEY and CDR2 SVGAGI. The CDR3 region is CASSYSGLADEQYF. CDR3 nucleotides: TGTGCCAGCAGTTACTCAGGGTTAGCGGACGAGCAGTACTTC.

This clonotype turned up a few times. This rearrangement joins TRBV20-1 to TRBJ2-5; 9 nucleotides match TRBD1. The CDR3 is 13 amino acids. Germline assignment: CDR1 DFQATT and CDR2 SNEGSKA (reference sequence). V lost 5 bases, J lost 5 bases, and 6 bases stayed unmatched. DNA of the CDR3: TGCAGTGCTGAACAGACAGGGGGGGAGACCCAGTACTTC. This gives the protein CSAEQTGGETQYF.

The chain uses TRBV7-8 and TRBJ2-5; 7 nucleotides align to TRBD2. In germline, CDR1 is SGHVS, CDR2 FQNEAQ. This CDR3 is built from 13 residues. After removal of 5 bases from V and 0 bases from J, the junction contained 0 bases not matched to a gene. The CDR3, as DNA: TGTGCCAGCAGCGCGGGGGACCAAGAGACCCAGTACTTC. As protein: CASSAGDQETQYF.

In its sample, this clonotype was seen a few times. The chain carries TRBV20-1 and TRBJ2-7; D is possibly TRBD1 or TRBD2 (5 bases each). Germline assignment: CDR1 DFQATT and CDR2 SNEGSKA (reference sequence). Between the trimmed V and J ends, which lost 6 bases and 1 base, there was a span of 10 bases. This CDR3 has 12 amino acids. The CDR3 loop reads CSATEGSYEQYF. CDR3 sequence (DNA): TGCAGTGCCACCGAGGGGTCCTACGAGCAGTACTTC.

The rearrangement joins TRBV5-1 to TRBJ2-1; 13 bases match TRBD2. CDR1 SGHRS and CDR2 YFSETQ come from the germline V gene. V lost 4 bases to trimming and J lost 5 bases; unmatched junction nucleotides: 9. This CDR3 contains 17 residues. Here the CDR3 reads CASSRGGLAGEDNEQFF. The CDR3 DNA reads TGCGCCAGCAGCCGAGGAGGACTAGCGGGGGAAGACAATGAGCAGTTCTTC.

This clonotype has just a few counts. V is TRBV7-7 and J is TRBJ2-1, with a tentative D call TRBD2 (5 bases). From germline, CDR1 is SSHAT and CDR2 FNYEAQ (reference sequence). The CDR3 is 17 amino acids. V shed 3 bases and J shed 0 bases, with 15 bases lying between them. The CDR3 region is CASSLGAFTSSYNEQFF. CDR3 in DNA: TGTGCCAGCAGCTTGGGAGCGTTTACTAGCTCCTACAATGAGCAGTTCTTC.

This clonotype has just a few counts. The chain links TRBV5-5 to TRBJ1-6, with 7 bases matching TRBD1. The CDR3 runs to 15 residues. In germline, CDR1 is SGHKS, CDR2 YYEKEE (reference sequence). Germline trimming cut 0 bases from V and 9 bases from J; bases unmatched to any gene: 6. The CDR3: CASSLEGQWGSPLHF. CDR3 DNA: TGTGCCAGCAGCTTGGAGGGACAGTGGGGTTCACCCCTCCACTTT.

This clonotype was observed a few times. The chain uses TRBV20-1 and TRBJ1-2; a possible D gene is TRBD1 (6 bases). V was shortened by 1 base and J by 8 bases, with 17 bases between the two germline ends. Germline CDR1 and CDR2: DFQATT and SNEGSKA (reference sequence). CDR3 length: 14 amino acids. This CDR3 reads CSARAPPGVRGYTF. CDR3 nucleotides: TGCAGTGCTAGAGCCCCTCCAGGGGTGAGGGGCTACACCTTC.

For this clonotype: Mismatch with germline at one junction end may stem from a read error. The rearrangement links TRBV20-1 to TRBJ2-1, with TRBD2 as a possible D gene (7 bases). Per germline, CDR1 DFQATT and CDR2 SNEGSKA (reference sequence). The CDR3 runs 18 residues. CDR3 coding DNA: TGCAGTGCTAGAGATTTGGGGGGGGCGCTGGGTGACTACAATCAGCAGTTCTTC. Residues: CSARDLGGALGDYNQQFF.

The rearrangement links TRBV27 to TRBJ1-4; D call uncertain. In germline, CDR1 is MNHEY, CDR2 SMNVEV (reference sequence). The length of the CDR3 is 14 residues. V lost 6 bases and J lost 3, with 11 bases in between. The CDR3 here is CASRGKSANEKLFF. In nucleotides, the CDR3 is TGTGCCAGCAGGGGAAAGTCTGCTAATGAAAAACTGTTTTTT.

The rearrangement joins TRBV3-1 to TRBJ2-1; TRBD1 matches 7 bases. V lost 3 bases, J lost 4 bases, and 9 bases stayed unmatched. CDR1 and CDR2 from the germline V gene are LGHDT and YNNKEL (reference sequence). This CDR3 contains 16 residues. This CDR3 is CASSHLHRDSYNEQFF. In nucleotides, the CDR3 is TGTGCCAGCAGCCACTTGCACCGGGACAGTTACAATGAGCAGTTCTTC.

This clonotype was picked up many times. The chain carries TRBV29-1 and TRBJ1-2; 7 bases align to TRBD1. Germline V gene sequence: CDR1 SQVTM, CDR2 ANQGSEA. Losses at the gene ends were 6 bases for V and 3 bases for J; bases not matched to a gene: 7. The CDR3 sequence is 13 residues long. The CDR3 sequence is CSVQTGNDYGYTF. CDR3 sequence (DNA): TGCAGCGTCCAGACAGGGAACGACTATGGCTACACCTTC.

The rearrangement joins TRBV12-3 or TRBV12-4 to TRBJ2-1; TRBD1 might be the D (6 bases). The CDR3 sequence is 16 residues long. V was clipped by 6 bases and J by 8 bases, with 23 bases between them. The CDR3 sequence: CASSLTGPPQGDEQFF. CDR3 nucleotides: TGTGCCAGCAGCCTAACCGGGCCCCCACAGGGCGATGAGCAGTTCTTC.

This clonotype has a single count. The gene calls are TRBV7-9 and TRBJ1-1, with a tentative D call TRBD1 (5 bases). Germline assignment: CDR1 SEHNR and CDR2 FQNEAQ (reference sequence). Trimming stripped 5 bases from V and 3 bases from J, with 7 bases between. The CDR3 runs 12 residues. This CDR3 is CASSLTDTEAFF. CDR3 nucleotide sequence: TGTGCCAGCAGCCTGACAGACACTGAAGCTTTCTTT.

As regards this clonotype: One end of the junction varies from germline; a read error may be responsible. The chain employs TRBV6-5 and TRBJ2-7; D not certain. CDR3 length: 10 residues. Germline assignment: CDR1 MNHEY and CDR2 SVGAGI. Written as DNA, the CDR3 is TGTACCAGTGGGCATTACGAGCAGTACTTC. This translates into CTSGHYEQYF.

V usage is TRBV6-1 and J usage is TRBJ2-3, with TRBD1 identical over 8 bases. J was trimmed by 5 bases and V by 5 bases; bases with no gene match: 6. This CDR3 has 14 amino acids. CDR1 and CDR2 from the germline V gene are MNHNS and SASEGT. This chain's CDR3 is CASSTQDREDTQYF. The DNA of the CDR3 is TGTGCCAGCAGTACCCAGGACAGGGAAGATACGCAGTATTTT.

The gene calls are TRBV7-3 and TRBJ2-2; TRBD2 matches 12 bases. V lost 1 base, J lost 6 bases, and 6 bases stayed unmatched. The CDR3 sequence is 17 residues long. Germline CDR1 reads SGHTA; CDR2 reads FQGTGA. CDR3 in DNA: TGTGCCAGCAGCTTAATAGCGCCTAGCGGGGGGGCCGGGGAGCTGTTTTTT. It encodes CASSLIAPSGGAGELFF.

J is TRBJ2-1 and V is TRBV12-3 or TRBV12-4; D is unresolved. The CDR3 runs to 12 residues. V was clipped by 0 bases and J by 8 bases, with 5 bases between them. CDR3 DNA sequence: TGTGCCAGCAGTTTAGCAGATGATGAGCAGTTCTTC. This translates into CASSLADDEQFF.